This T cell receptor beta chain appears in the sequencing data of a study of tumor and adjacent non-tumor tissue in lung cancer. No cell sorting was done before RNA was extracted from the tissue. The library came from three nested PCR rounds adapted from ARM-PCR protocols. TCRdb fed the multiplex PCR reads into MiXCR, producing one record per CDR3 protein. The table records tens of thousands of distinct CDR3 sequences, approximately 70% of them present only once. This CDR3 contains 14 residues. V lost 7 bases and J 0 bases, leaving 12 bases between the germline ends. This clonotype was observed a few times. A much larger clone sits a single nucleotide away, making a read error possible.

This chain connects TRBV12-3 or TRBV12-4 to TRBJ1-2; D is perhaps TRBD1 (6 bases). The source is a man aged 60 to 75 with non-small cell lung cancer. The sequencing sample was made of lung tumor tissue. In DNA, the CDR3 is TGTGCCAGCAATACGACAGGACCTAACTATGGCTACACCTTC. Its protein is CASNTTGPNYGYTF.